Listed here are 21 T cell receptor beta chains from one sample, sequenced in a study of human T cells and chemical hapten exposure. Attachment of unique molecular identifiers to individual cDNA molecules was performed in the library. TCRdb recomputed calls from the reads with MiXCR, one row per CDR3 protein. The sample records around 120,000 distinct CDR3 sequences, over 6.5% being singletons. Total RNA extraction was carried out from unfractionated whole blood. The specimen sequenced was whole blood. The receptors were sampled from a human donor in good health. Some clones in this sample may be carry-over from other donors' samples.

The table lists this clonotype with many counts. V usage is TRBV6-1 and J usage is TRBJ1-2, with 10 bases aligning to TRBD1. The CDR3 consists of 17 residues. Germline V lookup: CDR1 MNHNS, CDR2 SASEGT. After removal of 0 bases from V and 4 bases from J, the junction contained 8 bases not matched to a gene. The CDR3 loop is CASSEAGWGQGTYGYTF. In DNA, the CDR3 is TGTGCCAGCAGTGAAGCGGGCTGGGGACAGGGGACCTATGGCTACACCTTC.

The chain has TRBV12-3 or TRBV12-4 and TRBJ1-5; TRBD1 might be the D (6 bases). The V gene lost 5 bases and the J gene lost 6 bases, with 11 bases spanning the gap. The CDR3 length is 13 residues. CDR3 nucleotide sequence: TGTGCCAGCAGTCGGGGGGCAACTCAGCCCCAGCATTTT. Amino acid sequence: CASSRGATQPQHF.

This clonotype was seen many times. The chain recombines TRBV7-8 with TRBJ1-5; 9 bases agree with TRBD1. This CDR3 has 16 amino acids. J was trimmed by 3 bases and V by 2 bases; bases with no gene match: 5. Germline lookup yields CDR1 SGHVS and CDR2 FQNEAQ. The CDR3 nucleotides are TGTGCCAGCAGCTTAAGGGGACAGGGTCCCAATCAGCCCCAGCATTTT. Translating it yields CASSLRGQGPNQPQHF.

The sample holds many counts of this clonotype. This chain uses TRBV7-9 with TRBJ1-1; unclear D gene. The CDR3 extends over 14 amino acids. Germline V gene sequence: CDR1 SEHNR, CDR2 FQNEAQ (reference sequence). Deletions cut 1 base from V and 4 bases from J, with 10 bases between. CDR3 protein: CASSLVAGPTEAFF. CDR3 sequence (DNA): TGTGCCAGCAGCTTAGTTGCAGGACCCACTGAAGCTTTCTTT.

This clonotype was seen repeatedly, ten times or more. V gene TRBV20-1 combines with J gene TRBJ2-4, with 9 bases aligning to TRBD2. The germline V gene encodes CDR1 DFQATT and CDR2 SNEGSKA (reference sequence). The junction had 11 bases not matched to a gene; V was cut back by 0 bases and J by 8 bases. The CDR3 totals 16 residues. CDR3 bases: TGCAGTGCTAGAGATATTGCGGGAGGGCCCAAGTACATTCAGTACTTC. It translates to CSARDIAGGPKYIQYF.

There are many counts of this clonotype. The gene calls are TRBV5-1 and TRBJ2-2, with D unclear. The V end lost 6 bases, the J end lost 3 bases, and 6 bases lay between the germline ends. This CDR3 comprises 12 residues. CDR1 is SGHRS and CDR2 is YFSETQ in the germline V gene. In DNA, the CDR3 is TGCGCCAGCATCCCGGACACCGGGGAGCTGTTTTTT. Its translation is CASIPDTGELFF.

V gene TRBV24-1 combines with J gene TRBJ2-1; TRBD1 is a possible D gene (5 bases). Germline V gene sequence: CDR1 KGHDR, CDR2 SFDVKD. This CDR3 comprises 15 residues. V shed 4 bases and J shed 2 bases, with 11 bases lying between them. The CDR3 region is CATSESGSPYNEQFF. The CDR3 nucleotides read TGTGCCACCAGTGAGTCAGGGTCCCCCTACAATGAGCAGTTCTTC.

The V and J genes are TRBV19 and TRBJ1-5; 7 bases are a match to TRBD1. Germline values: CDR1 LNHDA, CDR2 SQIVND (reference sequence). V gave up 7 bases and J gave up 0 bases; unmatched junction bases: 12. CDR3 length: 17 amino acids. The CDR3 region has the DNA TGTGCCAGTACTAAGTCCCCGAACAGGGGTAGCAATCAGCCCCAGCATTTT. It specifies CASTKSPNRGSNQPQHF.

This clonotype was counted many times. V gene TRBV6-2 or TRBV6-3 combines with J gene TRBJ2-2; a weak D match, TRBD1 (5 bases). Per germline, CDR1 MNHEY and CDR2 SVGEGT. V gave up 6 bases and J gave up 4 bases, with 12 bases separating them. This CDR3 is 14 amino acids long. In nucleotides, the CDR3 is TGTGCCAGCAGCCCGGACATCTTCACCGGGGAGCTGTTTTTT. Its protein product is CASSPDIFTGELFF.

The sample holds a few counts of this clonotype. The chain combines TRBV7-8 with TRBJ2-5; TRBD1 agrees at 9 bases. Germline V gene data show CDR1 as SGHVS and CDR2 as FQNEAQ. The V gene end was trimmed by 1 base and the J gene end by 6 bases; junction bases not matched to a gene: 9. The CDR3 consists of 16 residues. The CDR3 reads CASSLGGTGTGKTQYF. The CDR3 bases are TGTGCCAGCAGCTTAGGGGGGACAGGGACGGGAAAGACCCAGTACTTC.

There are a few counts of this clonotype. The chain joins TRBV2 to TRBJ2-1; 9 bases match TRBD2. Germline CDR1 SNHLY, CDR2 FYNNEI. V gave up 6 bases and J gave up 6 bases; unmatched junction bases: 6. The CDR3 consists of 14 residues. The CDR3 sequence: CASRTTSGANEQFF. Here the CDR3 DNA reads TGTGCCAGCAGGACGACTAGCGGAGCCAATGAGCAGTTCTTC. Complete variable domain (other parts from reference TRBV2 and TRBJ2-1): EPEVTQTPSHQVTQMGQEVILRCVPISNHLYFYWYRQILGQKVEFLVSFYNNEISEKSEIFDDQFSVERPDGSNFTLKIRSTKLEDSAMYFCASRTTSGANEQFFGPGTRLTVL.

This chain joins TRBV7-2 and TRBJ2-7; 12 bases match TRBD1. The V gene's germline CDR1 is SGHTA and CDR2 FQGNSA. The CDR3 is made up of 14 amino acids. The junction had 5 bases not matched to a gene; V was cut back by 5 bases and J by 6 bases. CDR3 loop: CASSAGTGGFEQYF. CDR3 bases: TGTGCCAGCAGCGCCGGGACAGGGGGCTTCGAGCAGTACTTC.

On this clonotype itself: This may come from a read error, since a much larger clone is one base off. V and J are TRBV5-1 and TRBJ1-6, with 7 bases lining up with TRBD1. The CDR3 extends over 15 amino acids. Per germline, CDR1 SGHRS and CDR2 YFSETQ. CDR3 nucleotides: TGCGCCAGCAGCTTGATACAGGGGAATAATTCACCCCCCCACTTT. Encoded protein: CASSLIQGNNSPPHF.

In this sample, this clonotype turned up a few times. The chain recombines TRBV4-2 with TRBJ2-7; 9 nucleotides match TRBD2. The junction had 4 bases not matched to a gene; V was cut back by 0 bases and J by 4 bases. The CDR3 covers 15 residues. CDR1 is LGHNA, CDR2 YNFKEQ, per germline. The CDR3 DNA reads TGTGCCAGCAGCCAAGATGCTAGCGGGATTTACGAGCAGTACTTC. This sequence encodes CASSQDASGIYEQYF.

In this sample, this clonotype turned up a few times. V is TRBV5-4 and J is TRBJ1-5; 7 bases map to TRBD1. The CDR3 totals 15 residues. V trimming: 4 bases; J trimming: 5 bases; junction bases outside the gene matches: 9. Germline V lookup: CDR1 SGHNT, CDR2 YYREEE (reference sequence). The CDR3 DNA follows: TGTGCCAGCAGCCAAAACTCAGGGGGAGATCAGCCCCAGCATTTT. As protein: CASSQNSGGDQPQHF.

There are a few counts of this clonotype. The V and J genes are TRBV12-3 or TRBV12-4 and TRBJ2-1, with D tentatively TRBD2 (6 bases). CDR3 size: 14 residues. V was pared by 1 base and J by 9 bases, with 13 bases between. The CDR3 spells CASSLGRRGSEQFF. The CDR3 DNA is TGTGCCAGCAGTTTAGGGAGGCGGGGTAGTGAGCAGTTCTTC.

This clonotype was counted many times. The V and J genes are TRBV5-6 and TRBJ2-3; no reliable D call. Trimming stripped 1 base from V and 5 bases from J, with 5 bases between. In germline, CDR1 is SGHDT, CDR2 YYEEEE. The CDR3 consists of 12 residues. The DNA for the CDR3 is TGTGCCAGCAGCTTGTTCGGAGATACGCAGTATTTT. Protein: CASSLFGDTQYF.

This clonotype was observed a few times. The J gene is TRBJ1-2, the V gene TRBV7-9; 7 positions match TRBD1. The CDR3 consists of 16 residues. From germline, CDR1 is SEHNR and CDR2 FQNEAQ (reference sequence). V dropped 1 base and J dropped 6; count of bases not matched to a gene: 11. Here the CDR3 reads CASSLGSEGAKNGYTF. The CDR3 bases are TGTGCCAGCAGCTTAGGTTCGGAGGGGGCGAAGAATGGCTACACCTTC.

The V gene is TRBV29-1, the J gene TRBJ2-1, with D possibly TRBD1 on 7 matching bases. The CDR3 extends over 15 amino acids. Germline values: CDR1 SQVTM, CDR2 ANQGSEA. The V end was cut by 3 bases, the J end by 0 bases, with 12 bases between. CDR3 sequence reads: CSVDAGQSSYNEQFF. DNA of the CDR3: TGCAGCGTTGACGCGGGACAGAGCTCCTACAATGAGCAGTTCTTC.

There are many counts of this clonotype. The chain has TRBV3-1 and TRBJ2-1, with a possible D match to TRBD1 (6 bases). V gave up 5 bases and J gave up 8 bases, with 19 bases separating them. Germline V gene sequence: CDR1 LGHDT, CDR2 YNNKEL (reference sequence). This CDR3 is built from 15 residues. The CDR3 DNA follows: TGTGCCAGCAGCTTAATCCGGGACACAGCATATGAGCAGTTCTTC. Protein product: CASSLIRDTAYEQFF.

This clonotype was observed at least ten times. The chain recombines TRBV27 with TRBJ2-7; tentatively, D is TRBD1 (6 bases). Germline CDR1 MNHEY, CDR2 SMNVEV (reference sequence). Trimming stripped 0 bases from V and 5 bases from J, with 26 bases between. The CDR3 is 19 amino acids. The CDR3 sequence: CASSLSILGLAGRGDEQYF. DNA of the CDR3: TGTGCCAGCAGTTTATCGATTTTAGGTCTGGCGGGCAGGGGCGACGAGCAGTACTTC.